The rows below give T cell receptor beta chains drawn from one sample of a study of technical replicates of blood from several donors. TCRdb keeps only in-frame clones here, not all; method: immunoSEQ multiplex PCR. This table holds about 75,000 clones, around 92% found once. The sequenced material came from T cells isolated from PBMCs. These receptor sequences come from a human donor in good health. CDR3s include the opening cysteine and the closing phenylalanine or tryptophan. Each record gives: V gene, clone size, D gene, J gene, CDR3 protein, CDR3 DNA. A D gene is named only where the DNA matches it firmly. Clone sizes are given selectively: once, few, many, or a class where the clone is expanded.

TRBV6-5	-	-	TRBJ1-1	CASSYLSEAFF	TGTGCCAGCAGTTACTTATCTGAAGCTTTCTTT
TRBV19	-	-	TRBJ2-7	CASSNQGSYEQYF	TGTGCCAGTAGTAATCAGGGATCCTACGAGCAGTACTTC
TRBV25-1	-	TRBD1	TRBJ1-2	CASSRDRTNYGYTF	TGTGCCAGCAGCCGGGACAGAACTAACTATGGCTACACCTTC
TRBV9	few	-	TRBJ1-1	CASSLLAGMNTEAFF	TGTGCCAGCAGCTTGCTGGCAGGTATGAACACTGAAGCTTTCTTT
TRBV28	-	-	TRBJ1-2	CASRWTANYGYTF	TGTGCCAGCAGGTGGACAGCTAACTATGGCTACACCTTC
TRBV29-1	-	-	TRBJ1-1	CSSSSGADTEAFF	TGCAGCTCTTCTTCAGGGGCAGACACTGAAGCTTTCTTT
TRBV29-1	-	TRBD2	TRBJ2-5	CSGGGRLGETQYF	TGCAGCGGGGGGGGGAGGTTGGGAGAGACCCAGTACTTC
TRBV4-2	-	-	TRBJ1-5	CASSQEVGGSGNQPQHF	TGTGCCAGCAGCCAAGAAGTCGGCGGGTCGGGCAATCAGCCCCAGCATTTT
TRBV29-1	-	-	TRBJ2-7	CSVGDITSYEQYF	TGCAGCGTCGGGGACATTACCTCCTACGAGCAGTACTTC
TRBV6-5	-	-	TRBJ1-5	CASSYSRASNQPQHF	TGTGCCAGCAGTTACTCCAGGGCCAGCAATCAGCCCCAGCATTTT
TRBV7-3	-	-	TRBJ1-1	CASSLTGREAFF	TGTGCCAGCAGCTTAACGGGGCGGGAAGCTTTCTTT
TRBV4-1	-	TRBD1	TRBJ1-4	CASSPTTGDEKLFF	TGCGCCAGCAGCCCTACGACAGGGGATGAAAAACTGTTTTTT
TRBV15	-	-	TRBJ2-7	CATSSFGDSKYEQYF	TGTGCCACCAGCTCCTTCGGGGACTCCAAGTACGAGCAGTACTTC
TRBV11-3	few	-	TRBJ1-1	CASSFPQSMNTEAFF	TGTGCCAGCAGCTTTCCTCAAAGCATGAACACTGAAGCTTTCTTT
TRBV18	-	TRBD1	TRBJ2-3	CASSGQGVADTQYF	TGTGCCAGCTCAGGACAGGGGGTTGCAGATACGCAGTATTTT
TRBV27	-	-	TRBJ2-1	CASSGDENEQFF	TGTGCCAGCTCGGGAGATGAAAATGAGCAGTTCTTC
TRBV9	-	TRBD2	TRBJ2-1	CASSVSAGANNEQFF	TGTGCCAGCAGCGTTTCAGCGGGAGCTAACAATGAGCAGTTCTTC
TRBV7-7	-	TRBD1	TRBJ2-2	CASSYSPGQGGELFF	TGTGCTAGCAGCTACTCTCCGGGACAGGGAGGGGAGCTGTTTTTT
TRBV5-1	-	TRBD1	TRBJ2-7	CASSPHRGNDEQYF	TGCGCCAGCAGCCCTCACAGGGGGAATGACGAGCAGTACTTC
TRBV5-1	-	-	TRBJ1-5	CASSLEGGGQPQHF	TGCGCCAGCAGCTTGGAGGGAGGGGGGCAGCCCCAGCATTTT
TRBV2	-	-	TRBJ2-7	CASTGDFAYEQYF	TGTGCCAGCACAGGGGATTTCGCCTACGAGCAGTACTTC
TRBV21-1	-	-	TRBJ1-4	CASSKGQATNEKLFF	TGTGCCAGCAGCAAAGGACAAGCAACTAATGAAAAACTGTTTTTT
TRBV4-1	-	-	TRBJ1-2	CASSQGRGYGYTF	TGCGCCAGCAGCCAAGGCAGGGGCTATGGCTACACCTTC
TRBV2	-	TRBD1	TRBJ1-2	CASSEGQGPYGYTF	TGTGCCAGCAGTGAGGGACAGGGACCCTATGGCTACACCTTC
TRBV9	-	-	TRBJ2-1	CASSVDHFRQFF	TGTGCCAGCAGCGTAGATCACTTCCGGCAGTTCTTC
TRBV6-5	-	-	TRBJ2-7	CASSYNGIYEQYF	TGTGCCAGCAGTTACAACGGTATCTACGAGCAGTACTTC
TRBV7-3	-	TRBD1	TRBJ2-2	CASSSRGKDGELFF	TGTGCCAGCAGCTCCAGGGGGAAGGACGGGGAGCTGTTTTTT
TRBV6-6	medium-sized	-	TRBJ1-1	CASRTRTEAFF	TGTGCCAGCAGGACGAGGACTGAAGCTTTCTTT
TRBV30	-	-	TRBJ2-1	CAWTLANEQFF	TGTGCCTGGACTCTAGCCAATGAGCAGTTCTTC
TRBV30	-	TRBD1	TRBJ1-5	CAWSATGGQPQHF	TGTGCCTGGAGCGCGACAGGGGGTCAGCCCCAGCATTTT
TRBV7-3	-	TRBD1	TRBJ1-2	CASSLGILGGNPEEGYTF	TGTGCCAGCAGCTTAGGGATACTAGGGGGCAACCCGGAAGAAGGCTACACCTTC
TRBV5-4	-	-	TRBJ1-3	CASSFNTGNTIYF	TGTGCCAGCAGCTTCAATACAGGAAACACCATATATTTT